Listed below are T cell receptor beta chains from one sample, sequenced in a study of cytomegalovirus exposure and HLA in healthy donors. Libraries were prepared by immunoSEQ multiplex PCR; TCRdb keeps only in-frame clonotypes and omits some of them. The sample has some 250,000 clones, roughly 89% seen once. The sequencing sample was made of PBMCs. Receptors were obtained from a woman between 18 and 30 years old in good health and CMV-seronegative. Both conserved end residues are part of each CDR3. The order of the fields is V gene, clone size, D gene, J gene, CDR3 protein, CDR3 DNA. D genes are given only for firm matches. The size entry is marked missing in some rows and otherwise reads once, few, many or a size class.

>TRBV2|few|.|TRBJ1-5
CASSGVSAGNQPQHF
TGTGCCAGCAGTGGGGTATCGGCGGGCAATCAGCCCCAGCATTTT
>TRBV7-2|.|.|TRBJ2-7
CASSTQGFSYEQYF
TGTGCCAGCAGCACCCAGGGGTTTTCCTACGAGCAGTACTTC
>TRBV6-5|.|.|TRBJ1-4
CASSYLGTNEKLFF
TGTGCCAGCAGTTATCTCGGGACTAATGAAAAACTGTTTTTT
>TRBV9|.|TRBD1|TRBJ1-1
CASSVDRGRAEAFF
TGTGCCAGCAGCGTAGACAGGGGGAGGGCTGAAGCTTTCTTT
>TRBV19|.|TRBD1|TRBJ1-4
CASSGTVGEKLFF
TGTGCCAGTAGTGGGACAGTCGGTGAAAAACTGTTTTTT
>TRBV7-9|.|.|TRBJ2-2
CASNPPGPTGELFF
TGTGCCAGCAACCCCCCAGGGCCCACCGGGGAGCTGTTTTTT
>TRBV5-4|.|.|TRBJ2-7
CASSLAGDGIYEQYF
TGTGCCAGCAGCTTGGCTGGAGACGGGATCTACGAGCAGTACTTC
>TRBV7-3|.|TRBD1|TRBJ2-1
CASSPGQWDNEQFF
TGTGCCAGCAGCCCGGGACAGTGGGACAATGAGCAGTTCTTC
>TRBV27|.|.|TRBJ2-2
CASRGAPGTGELFF
TGTGCCAGCAGGGGGGCCCCGGGCACCGGGGAGCTGTTTTTT
>TRBV27|.|.|TRBJ2-3
CASSLGGIPPDTQYF
TGTGCCAGCAGTTTAGGAGGGATCCCCCCAGATACGCAGTATTTT
>TRBV2|.|.|TRBJ1-1
CASPGTLNTEAFF
TGTGCCAGCCCCGGGACACTGAACACTGAAGCTTTCTTT
>TRBV6-1|.|TRBD2|TRBJ2-5
CASSGTSGQETQYF
TGTGCCAGCAGTGGGACTAGCGGCCAAGAGACCCAGTACTTC
>TRBV6-6|.|.|TRBJ1-1
CASSSEGGRPEAFF
TGTGCCAGCAGCTCCGAGGGAGGGCGCCCTGAAGCTTTCTTT
>TRBV9|.|TRBD1|TRBJ1-2
CASSVGMTGGGYTF
TGTGCCAGCAGCGTAGGGATGACAGGGGGTGGCTACACCTTC
>TRBV10-3|.|.|TRBJ2-3
CAISSGLADTQYF
TGTGCCATCAGTTCGGGACTGGCGGATACGCAGTATTTT
>TRBV25-1|.|TRBD1|TRBJ1-1
CASSEEYRGDTEAFF
TGTGCCAGCAGTGAAGAATACAGGGGGGACACTGAAGCTTTCTTT
>TRBV25-1|.|.|TRBJ1-2
CASSSLGGYGYTF
TGTGCCAGCAGTTCCCTAGGGGGCTATGGCTACACCTTC
>TRBV2|.|.|TRBJ2-6
CASSGLARGGANVLTF
TGTGCCAGCAGTGGGCTCGCTCGGGGAGGGGCCAACGTCCTGACTTTC
>TRBV27|.|.|TRBJ2-1
CASSFPDRSKQFF
TGTGCCAGCAGTTTCCCAGACAGGTCTAAGCAGTTCTTC
>TRBV28|.|TRBD1|TRBJ1-1
CASSKTGTYTEAFF
TGTGCCAGCAGCAAGACAGGGACTTACACTGAAGCTTTCTTT
>TRBV29-1|.|.|TRBJ2-7
CSVRGGSGISYEQYF
TGCAGCGTCCGAGGCGGTAGCGGTATCTCTTACGAGCAGTACTTC
>TRBV11-3|.|TRBD1|TRBJ2-7
CASSSDRGVWNEQYF
TGTGCCAGCAGCAGTGACAGGGGTGTGTGGAACGAGCAGTACTTC
>TRBV5-6|.|TRBD1|TRBJ1-5
CASSLGTGGGQPQHF
TGTGCCAGCAGCTTGGGGACAGGGGGCGGCCAGCCCCAGCATTTT
>TRBV6-5|.|.|TRBJ2-2
CASSLVLGAGELFF
TGTGCCAGCAGCCTCGTCTTAGGGGCCGGGGAGCTGTTTTTT
>TRBV5-1|.|.|TRBJ1-5
CASSLDAVSNQPQHF
TGCGCCAGCAGCTTGGATGCAGTTAGCAATCAGCCCCAGCATTTT
>TRBV6-5|.|TRBD1|TRBJ2-1
CASSYGPGTVYNEQFF
TGTGCCAGCAGTTACGGCCCCGGGACAGTATACAATGAGCAGTTCTTC